This T cell receptor (beta chain) emerged from a study of blood T cell repertoires in COVID-19. About the study: From T cells, B-cell-depleted T cells, or PBMCs came the material, which was cDNA or gDNA.

The study drew participants aged about 18 to 89 years from 20 to 30 US areas. Cohort 3 donors were reported recovered after two negative PCRs, clearance, or symptom resolution. Under the authors' procedure: Cell counts per sample came from amplifying reference gene primers. Sequencing used immunoSEQ multiplex PCR; TCRdb keeps in-frame clones, though not all of them. The V and J calls and clone size were taken over from that table, and D and trimming were inferred from the DNA. The sample has 250,000 to 300,000 clones, more than 80% seen once. The CDR3 runs 11 residues. Germline assignment: CDR1 SGHDT and CDR2 YYEEEE. Trimming left V 3 bases short and J 13 bases short, with 13 bases between.

The chain is built from TRBV5-6 and TRBJ1-2; D uncertain. Input material: PBMCs or T cells enriched from blood (not recorded which). The TCR sequence derives from a woman aged 25-40 years who had recovered from COVID-19. The CDR3, as DNA: TGTGCCAGCAGCTACGGACTCGAGGGCACCTTC. Translating it yields CASSYGLEGTF.